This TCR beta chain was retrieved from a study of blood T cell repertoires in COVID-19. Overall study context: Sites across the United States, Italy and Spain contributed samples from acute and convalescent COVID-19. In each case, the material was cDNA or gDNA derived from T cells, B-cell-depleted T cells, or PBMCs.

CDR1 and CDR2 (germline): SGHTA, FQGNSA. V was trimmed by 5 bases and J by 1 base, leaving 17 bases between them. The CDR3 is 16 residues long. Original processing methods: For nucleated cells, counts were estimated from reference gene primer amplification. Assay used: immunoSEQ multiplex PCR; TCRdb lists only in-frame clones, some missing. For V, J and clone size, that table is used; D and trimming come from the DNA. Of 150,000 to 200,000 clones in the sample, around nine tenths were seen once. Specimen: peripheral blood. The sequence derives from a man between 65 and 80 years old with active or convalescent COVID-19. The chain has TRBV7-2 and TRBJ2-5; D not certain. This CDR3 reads CASSTSTSAGQETQYF. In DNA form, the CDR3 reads TGTGCCAGCAGCACTTCGACGTCGGCAGGCCAAGAGACCCAGTACTTC.